This note documents a single TCR beta chain sequence. Its antigen is still unknown. The data were obtained in a study of T cells after yellow fever vaccination. Across the study: Each low-cell-number fraction was prepared by means of SMART-Seq v4 Ultra Low Input.

Template-switching 5'RACE yielded the TCR cDNA; a universal primer site and UMIs were added in the process. TCRdb redid the calling of the 5' RACE reads with MiXCR, one entry per CDR3 protein. The sample contains under 250,000 distinct CDR3 sequences, about 7% of which appear only once. There are 14 residues in the CDR3. V was trimmed by 5 bases and J by 0 bases, leaving 10 bases between them. Germline CDR1 is SGHTA and CDR2 is FQGTGA. Study findings and constraints: Most primary-vaccination clones reappeared after the booster (about 97% CD4, roughly 88% CD8). A limited proportion of clonotypes was detected within both the CD4 and CD8 compartments.

Sequences were derived from CD4+ T cells sorted from PBMCs, sampled 15 days after the yellow fever booster vaccination. V and J are TRBV7-3 and TRBJ1-2; no firm D call. The sequence was obtained from a man in his thirties or forties who received the YFV17D yellow fever vaccine. The CDR3 reads CASSPQAANYGYTF. The CDR3 bases are TGTGCCAGCAGCCCCCAGGCCGCTAACTATGGCTACACCTTC.